The rows below give T cell receptor beta chains drawn from one sample of a study of CD8+ T cells in alopecia areata. Using immunoSEQ multiplex PCR, the repertoire was profiled, and TCRdb retains in-frame clones only, with some absent. The sample records about 100,000 clones, 60% being singletons. Sequenced material: CD8+ T cells sorted from blood, taken at approximately week 60, from a patient treated with tofacitinib. These receptors came from a human donor with alopecia areata. The CDR3 runs from the conserved cysteine through the conserved F or W. The D gene is left open where the match is weak. Where a row states a size, it is once, few, many or the class of an expanded clone; other rows omit it.

>.|TRBJ2-7|TRBV13|.
CASSSNSGGMHEQYF
TGTGCCAGCAGCTCGAATTCGGGTGGGATGCACGAGCAGTACTTC
>.|TRBJ2-7|TRBV27|.
CASLGPGNEQYF
TGTGCCAGCCTTGGACCGGGGAACGAGCAGTACTTC
>.|TRBJ1-4|TRBV7-9|few
CASSLSEKLFF
TGTGCCAGCAGCTTATCCGAAAAACTGTTTTTT
>.|TRBJ2-7|TRBV11-2|.
CATQPGAGYEQYF
TGTGCCACACAGCCGGGGGCGGGCTACGAGCAGTACTTC
>.|TRBJ2-7|TRBV6-6|.
CASTRLGEQYF
TGTGCCAGCACCAGACTGGGGGAGCAGTACTTC
>TRBD2|TRBJ2-3|TRBV5-4|.
CASSLGLADTDTQYF
TGTGCCAGCAGCTTGGGTCTAGCGGATACAGATACGCAGTATTTT
>TRBD1|TRBJ2-6|TRBV5-1|.
CASRRDRGYGANVLTF
TGCGCCAGCAGGAGGGACAGGGGATATGGGGCCAACGTCCTGACTTTC
>TRBD1|TRBJ2-7|TRBV13|.
CASSPRTGGYEQYF
TGTGCCAGCAGCCCCCGGACAGGGGGATACGAGCAGTACTTC
>.|TRBJ2-1|TRBV5-6|.
CASSWENEQFF
TGTGCCAGCAGCTGGGAGAATGAGCAGTTCTTC
>.|TRBJ2-2|TRBV9|.
CASSDSVVGTTKPTGELFF
TGTGCCAGCAGCGATTCGGTGGTCGGAACTACAAAACCTACCGGGGAGCTGTTTTTT
>TRBD1|TRBJ1-4|TRBV27|.
CASSFLGTGEEKLFF
TGTGCCAGCAGTTTTCTTGGGACAGGGGAAGAAAAACTGTTTTTT
>.|TRBJ2-3|TRBV5-1|.
CASSVRRDTDTQYF
TGCGCCAGCAGCGTTCGGAGAGATACAGATACGCAGTATTTT
>.|TRBJ2-5|TRBV7-9|few
CASSSLGPNRETQYF
TGTGCCAGCAGCTCCCTGGGCCCCAATCGAGAGACCCAGTACTTC
>.|TRBJ1-5|TRBV30|.
CACGTGTMVGNQPQHF
TGTGCCTGCGGGACGGGTACTATGGTCGGCAATCAGCCCCAGCATTTT
>.|TRBJ2-5|TRBV5-1|once
CASSFGETQYF
TGCGCCAGCAGCTTCGGCGAGACCCAGTACTTC
>TRBD1|TRBJ1-6|TRBV6-1|.
CASRERTGNNYSPLHF
TGTGCCAGCAGGGAAAGGACAGGGAACAATTATTCACCCCTCCACTTT
>.|TRBJ2-5|TRBV30|.
CAWSARRGQGSETQYF
TGTGCCTGGAGTGCCCGGCGGGGCCAGGGGAGTGAGACCCAGTACTTC
>.|TRBJ2-1|TRBV6-5|.
CASSYVGYIDEQFF
TGTGCCAGCAGTTACGTGGGATACATCGATGAGCAGTTCTTC
>.|TRBJ2-5|TRBV27|.
CASSLWQGETQYF
TGTGCCAGCAGTTTGTGGCAGGGCGAGACCCAGTACTTC
>.|TRBJ2-3|TRBV7-9|few
CASSLETDTQYF
TGTGCCAGCAGCTTAGAGACAGATACGCAGTATTTT
>TRBD1|TRBJ2-7|TRBV7-6|.
CASSARTGRFEQYF
TGTGCCAGCAGCGCACGGACAGGGCGATTCGAGCAGTACTTC
>.|TRBJ1-4|TRBV30|few
CAWSAPSGSGGEKLFF
TGTGCCTGGAGTGCCCCCTCGGGATCTGGGGGTGAAAAACTGTTTTTT
>.|TRBJ1-1|TRBV29-1|few
CSVTWQGTAFF
TGCAGCGTGACTTGGCAGGGAACAGCTTTCTTT
>.|TRBJ2-7|TRBV21-1|few
CASSHLRQAYEQYF
TGTGCCAGCAGCCACCTACGACAGGCCTACGAGCAGTACTTC
>TRBD1|TRBJ2-6|TRBV10-3|.
CAISETSRQGTSGANVLTF
TGTGCCATCAGTGAGACCTCCCGACAGGGGACCTCTGGGGCCAACGTCCTGACTTTC
>.|TRBJ2-5|TRBV6-5|.
CASSHSGYQETQYF
TGTGCCAGCAGTCACTCGGGGTACCAAGAGACCCAGTACTTC
>.|TRBJ1-2|TRBV11-2|few
CASSRTPDIFIANYGYTF
TGTGCCAGCAGTCGCACCCCTGACATCTTCATAGCTAACTATGGCTACACCTTC
>TRBD1|TRBJ1-1|TRBV5-6|few
CASSAGTGNTEAFF
TGTGCCAGCAGCGCGGGGACAGGGAACACTGAAGCTTTCTTT
>.|TRBJ2-1|TRBV7-9|.
CASSQEQAIYNEQFF
TGTGCCAGCAGCCAAGAGCAAGCGATCTACAATGAGCAGTTCTTC
>TRBD1|TRBJ2-1|TRBV27|few
CASSFGQGAGGEQFF
TGTGCCAGCAGTTTTGGGCAGGGGGCGGGCGGTGAGCAGTTCTTC
>.|TRBJ1-6|TRBV7-6|.
CASSTGNSYNSPLHF
TGTGCCAGCAGCACCGGGAACTCCTATAATTCACCCCTCCACTTT
>TRBD2|TRBJ2-5|TRBV4-1|few
CASSQEKLAGLETQYF
TGCGCCAGCAGCCAAGAAAAACTAGCGGGTCTCGAGACCCAGTACTTC
>.|TRBJ2-7|TRBV12-5|medium-sized
CASGGDLYEQYF
TGTGCTAGTGGCGGGGACCTCTACGAGCAGTACTTC
>.|TRBJ1-1|TRBV7-9|.
CASSRENTEAFF
TGTGCCAGCAGCCGCGAGAACACTGAAGCTTTCTTT
>.|TRBJ2-1|TRBV30|few
CAWSPDVNEQFF
TGTGCCTGGAGTCCGGACGTGAATGAGCAGTTCTTC
>TRBD1|TRBJ2-1|TRBV30|.
CAWGTGGYNEQFF
TGTGCCTGGGGTACAGGGGGTTACAATGAGCAGTTCTTC
>TRBD2|TRBJ2-1|TRBV7-9|.
CASSPRTSGGYNEQFF
TGTGCCAGCAGCCCTCGGACTAGCGGGGGATACAATGAGCAGTTCTTC
>TRBD1|TRBJ2-7|TRBV30|.
CAWYPPGQGTVGEQYF
TGTGCCTGGTACCCCCCGGGACAGGGGACGGTCGGCGAGCAGTACTTC
>.|TRBJ2-7|TRBV19|once
CASSISMRGDYEQYF
TGTGCCAGTAGTATTAGTATGAGGGGGGACTACGAGCAGTACTTC
>.|TRBJ2-7|TRBV6-1|.
CASSEAGSSYEQYF
TGTGCCAGCAGTGAAGCGGGCAGCTCCTACGAGCAGTACTTC
>TRBD2|TRBJ2-1|TRBV11-2|.
CASWTSGGVAYNEQFF
TGTGCCAGCTGGACTAGCGGGGGGGTAGCCTACAATGAGCAGTTCTTC
>.|TRBJ2-3|TRBV5-1|.
CASSLFDRESTDTQYF
TGCGCCAGCAGCTTGTTTGACAGAGAGAGCACGGATACGCAGTATTTT
>.|TRBJ1-2|TRBV4-1|.
CASSPSSPNYGYTF
TGCGCCAGCAGCCCTTCATCCCCTAACTATGGCTACACCTTC
>.|TRBJ2-5|TRBV4-1|few
CASSQVAGSGETQYF
TGCGCCAGCAGCCAAGTGGCAGGGAGTGGGGAGACCCAGTACTTC
>.|TRBJ1-5|TRBV19|.
CASSPRDAQDQPQHF
TGTGCCAGTAGTCCGCGGGACGCACAAGATCAGCCCCAGCATTTT
>TRBD1|TRBJ2-3|TRBV13|.
CASSTGQGTDTQYF
TGTGCCAGCAGCACAGGACAGGGCACAGATACGCAGTATTTT
>.|TRBJ1-1|TRBV29-1|.
CSVEVGGGGGTEAFF
TGCAGCGTTGAAGTGGGCGGTGGAGGGGGCACTGAAGCTTTCTTT
>.|TRBJ1-4|TRBV27|.
CASKIGWDATNEKLFF
TGTGCCAGCAAAATAGGGTGGGATGCAACTAATGAAAAACTGTTTTTT
>TRBD1|TRBJ2-5|TRBV7-8|few
CASSPPTGGVMKTQYF
TGTGCCAGCAGCCCTCCGACAGGGGGCGTTATGAAGACCCAGTACTTC
>.|TRBJ2-1|TRBV5-1|few
CASSLAARGAINEQFF
TGCGCCAGCAGCTTGGCCGCCAGGGGAGCGATCAATGAGCAGTTCTTC
>.|TRBJ2-7|TRBV29-1|.
CSVEGPAGYEQYF
TGCAGCGTTGAAGGCCCGGCCGGCTACGAGCAGTACTTC
>.|TRBJ2-4|TRBV7-9|.
CASSTAVGRAKNIQYF
TGTGCCAGCAGCACAGCCGTGGGGCGAGCCAAAAACATTCAGTACTTC
>.|TRBJ2-3|TRBV13|.
CASSRRDPPDRTDTQYF
TGTGCCAGCAGCCGCCGGGACCCACCAGATCGCACAGATACGCAGTATTTT
>.|TRBJ2-1|TRBV23-1|.
CASSQRIGEQFF
TGCGCCAGCAGTCAACGGATAGGTGAGCAGTTCTTC